This T cell receptor beta chain was retrieved from a study of blood T cell repertoires in COVID-19. Study overall: Acute-phase and convalescent COVID-19 samples originated in the United States, Italy and Spain.

Original handling: Reference gene primer amplification gave nucleated cell count estimates. Clones were read by immunoSEQ multiplex PCR, and TCRdb kept only the in-frame ones, dropping some. Clonal size and the V and J genes are those of that table, whereas D and trimming came from the DNA. The sample has about 210,000 clones; roughly 80% are singletons. The CDR3 loop spans 14 amino acids. Trimming shortened V by 3 bases and J by 7 bases, and 14 bases separated the two germline ends. The germline V gene encodes CDR1 SGHRS and CDR2 YFSETQ. Recruited during active infection, patients (from Seattle) were subsequently followed longitudinally.

This chain connects TRBV5-1 to TRBJ2-1; D is possibly TRBD1 (6 bases). Material: peripheral blood. The receptor was isolated from a woman between 65 and 79 years old with COVID-19, enrolled during active disease. CDR3 sequence: CASSSRPQGNEQFF. As DNA, the CDR3 is TGCGCCAGCAGCTCGCGGCCGCAGGGGAATGAGCAGTTCTTC.